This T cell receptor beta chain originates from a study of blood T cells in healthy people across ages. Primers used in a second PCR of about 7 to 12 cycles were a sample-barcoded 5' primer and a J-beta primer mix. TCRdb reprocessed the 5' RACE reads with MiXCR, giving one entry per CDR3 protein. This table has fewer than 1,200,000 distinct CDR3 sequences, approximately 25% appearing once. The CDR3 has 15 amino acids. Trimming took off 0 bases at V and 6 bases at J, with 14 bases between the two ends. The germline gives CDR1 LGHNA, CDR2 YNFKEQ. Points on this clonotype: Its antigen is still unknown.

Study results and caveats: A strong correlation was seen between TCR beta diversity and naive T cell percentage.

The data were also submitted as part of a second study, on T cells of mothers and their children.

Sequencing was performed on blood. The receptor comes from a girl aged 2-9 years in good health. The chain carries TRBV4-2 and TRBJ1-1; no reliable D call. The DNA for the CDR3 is TGTGCCAGCAGCCAAGATAGAGCAGCGTTGGCTGAAGCTTTCTTT. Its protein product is CASSQDRAALAEAFF.